This T cell receptor beta chain is drawn from a study of OX40 agonist ivuxolimab in advanced cancers. Notes on the study in general: It was also the case that some nonresponders had low normalized T-cell clonal expansion.

On this clone itself: Its antigen is undetermined.

Autoimmune disease history or systemic immunosuppression disqualified patients. Sampled blood was obtained at baseline, cycle 4 day 1, and cycle 7 day 1. TCRdb's copy holds only in-frame clones and misses some; the assay was immunoSEQ multiplex PCR. The sample carries around 88,000 clones, roughly nine tenths recorded once. Germline V gene sequence: CDR1 MNHEY, CDR2 SVGAGI. The V end lost 6 bases, the J end lost 6 bases, and 5 bases lay between the germline ends. This CDR3 comprises 10 residues. Specimen: CD4+ or CD8+ T cells sorted from blood, collected in a trial of the OX40 agonist ivuxolimab. This clonotype was sampled from an adult with an advanced solid tumor such as melanoma, head and neck, liver or kidney cancer. V gene TRBV6-5 combines with J gene TRBJ1-2; D is ambiguous. As DNA, the CDR3 is TGTGCCAGCAGAAAGGATGGCTACACCTTC. This encodes CASRKDGYTF.